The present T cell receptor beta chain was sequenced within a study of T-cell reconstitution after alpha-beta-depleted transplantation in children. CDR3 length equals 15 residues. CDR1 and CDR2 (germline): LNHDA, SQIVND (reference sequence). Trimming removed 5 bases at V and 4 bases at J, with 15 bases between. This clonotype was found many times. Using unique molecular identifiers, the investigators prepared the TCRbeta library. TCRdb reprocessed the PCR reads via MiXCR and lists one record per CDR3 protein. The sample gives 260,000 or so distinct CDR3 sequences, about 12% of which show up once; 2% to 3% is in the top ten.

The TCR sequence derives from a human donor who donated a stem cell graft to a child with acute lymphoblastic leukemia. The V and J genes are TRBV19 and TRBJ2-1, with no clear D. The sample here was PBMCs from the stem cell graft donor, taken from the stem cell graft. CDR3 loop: CASSLGRIPYNEQFF. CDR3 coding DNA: TGTGCCAGTAGTCTTGGACGGATACCTTACAATGAGCAGTTCTTC.